This TCR beta chain was recovered during a study of blood T cell repertoires in COVID-19. Study overall: Whether acute or convalescent, the COVID-19 samples came from the United States, Italy and Spain.

The data were produced by immunoSEQ multiplex PCR, yet TCRdb's version contains in-frame clones alone and is incomplete. The profile shows approximately 240,000 clones, roughly nine tenths of them singletons. The length of the CDR3 is 15 residues. Trimming pared 2 bases from V and 2 bases from J, leaving 13 bases between. Germline values: CDR1 LNHDA, CDR2 SQIVND (reference sequence). Assignments of participants to cohorts depended upon their own reported clinical history. The sample comprised PBMCs or T cells enriched from blood (not recorded which). This rearrangement joins TRBV19 to TRBJ2-7, with a weak D call TRBD1 (6 bases). The clonotype comes from a woman aged 25-40 years with acute COVID-19. The CDR3 DNA sequence: TGTGCCAGTAGTATAAGGGGGTTCGCGGCCTACGAGCAGTACTTC. Amino acid sequence: CASSIRGFAAYEQYF.